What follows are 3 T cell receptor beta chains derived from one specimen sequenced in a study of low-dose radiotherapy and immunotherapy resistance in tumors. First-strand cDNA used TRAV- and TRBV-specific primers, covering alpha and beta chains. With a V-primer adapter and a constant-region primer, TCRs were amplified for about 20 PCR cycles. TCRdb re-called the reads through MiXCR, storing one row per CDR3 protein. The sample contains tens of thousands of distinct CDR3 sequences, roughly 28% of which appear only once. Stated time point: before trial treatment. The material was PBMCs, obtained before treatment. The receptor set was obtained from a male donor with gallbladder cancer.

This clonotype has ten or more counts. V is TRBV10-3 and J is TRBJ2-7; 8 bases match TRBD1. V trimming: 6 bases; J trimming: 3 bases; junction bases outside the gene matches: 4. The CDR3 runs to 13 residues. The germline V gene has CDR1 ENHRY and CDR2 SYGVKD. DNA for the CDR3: TGTGCCATCAGGTTACAGGGGGGCTACGAGCAGTACTTC. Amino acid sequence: CAIRLQGGYEQYF.

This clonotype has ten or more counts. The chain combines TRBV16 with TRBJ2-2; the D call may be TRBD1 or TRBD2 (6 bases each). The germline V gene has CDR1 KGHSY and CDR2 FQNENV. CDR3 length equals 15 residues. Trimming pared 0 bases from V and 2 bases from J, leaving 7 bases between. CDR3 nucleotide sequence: TGTGCCAGCAGCCAATCGGGGGGCAACACCGGGGAGCTGTTTTTT. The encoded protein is CASSQSGGNTGELFF.

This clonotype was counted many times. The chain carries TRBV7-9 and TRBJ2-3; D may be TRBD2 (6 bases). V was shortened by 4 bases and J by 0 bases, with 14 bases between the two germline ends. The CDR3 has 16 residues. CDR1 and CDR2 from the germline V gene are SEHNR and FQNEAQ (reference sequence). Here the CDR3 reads CASSSFGGASTDTQYF. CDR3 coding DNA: TGTGCCAGCAGCTCCTTCGGGGGAGCTAGCACAGATACGCAGTATTTT.